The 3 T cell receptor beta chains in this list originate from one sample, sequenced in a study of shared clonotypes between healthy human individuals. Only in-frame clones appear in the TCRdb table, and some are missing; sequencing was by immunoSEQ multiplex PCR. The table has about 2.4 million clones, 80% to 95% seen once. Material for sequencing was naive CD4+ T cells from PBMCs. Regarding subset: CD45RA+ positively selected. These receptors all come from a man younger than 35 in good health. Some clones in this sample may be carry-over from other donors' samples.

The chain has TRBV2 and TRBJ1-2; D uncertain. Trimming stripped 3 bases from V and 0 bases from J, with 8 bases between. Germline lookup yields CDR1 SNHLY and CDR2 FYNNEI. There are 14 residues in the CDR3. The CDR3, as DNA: TGTGCCAGCAGTGACGGGGTGGCTAACTATGGCTACACCTTC. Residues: CASSDGVANYGYTF.

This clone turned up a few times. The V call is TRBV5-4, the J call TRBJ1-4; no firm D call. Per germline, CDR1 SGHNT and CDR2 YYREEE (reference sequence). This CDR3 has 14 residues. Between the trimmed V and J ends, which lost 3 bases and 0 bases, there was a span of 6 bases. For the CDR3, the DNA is TGTGCCAGCAGCTGGAGTGCAACTAATGAAAAACTGTTTTTT. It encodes CASSWSATNEKLFF. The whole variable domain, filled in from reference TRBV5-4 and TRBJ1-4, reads ETGVTQSPTHLIKTRGQQVTLRCSSQSGHNTVSWYQQALGQGPQFIFQYYREEENGRGNFPPRFSGLQFPNYSSELNVNALELDDSALYLCASSWSATNEKLFFGSGTQLSVL.

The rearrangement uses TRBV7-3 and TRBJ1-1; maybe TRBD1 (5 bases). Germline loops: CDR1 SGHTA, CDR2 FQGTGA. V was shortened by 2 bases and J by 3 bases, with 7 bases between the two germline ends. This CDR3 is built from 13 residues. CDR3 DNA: TGTGCCAGCAGCTTAGGAGGGGACACTGAAGCTTTCTTT. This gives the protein CASSLGGDTEAFF.